Given below is one TCR beta chain in context. The antigen remains undetermined. The assay was immunoSEQ multiplex PCR, and TCRdb's table has in-frame clones only and misses some. The table has over 100,000 clones, roughly four fifths seen once. The sample comes from a study of radiotherapy plus CTLA-4 blockade in lung cancer. The wider study: Disease control was achieved by 31% of patients, and objective responses by 15% to 20%.

Trimming pared 10 bases from V and 0 bases from J, leaving 12 bases between. Germline V CDR1 and CDR2: SNHLY, FYNNEI. The CDR3 sequence is 13 residues long. Study-wide points: In blood, after radiotherapy plus ipilimumab, tumor-derived TCR clones expanded. According to reports, early shifts in blood T cell clones, alongside interferon-beta, forecast response most accurately.

The origin of this receptor is a human donor with non-small cell lung cancer that progressed on radiotherapy plus ipilimumab. Some clones in this sample may be carry-over from other donors' samples. This specimen consisted of peripheral blood, obtained from a patient treated with radiotherapy plus ipilimumab. This rearrangement joins TRBV2 to TRBJ1-1, with D hard to call. CDR3 nucleotides: TGTGCCACCTTAACGGGGATGAACACTGAAGCTTTCTTT. Protein: CATLTGMNTEAFF.